These T cell receptor beta chains were read from a single sample in a study of beta chain features in type 1 diabetes. Libraries were prepared by immunoSEQ multiplex PCR; TCRdb keeps only in-frame clonotypes and omits some of them. This sample has 350,000 to 400,000 clones, with roughly 16% found just once. Sample: naive CD4+ T cells from blood. The receptor set was obtained from a woman aged 18-29 years in good health. CDR3s leave out the opening cysteine and the closing phenylalanine or tryptophan. A D gene is named only where the DNA matches it firmly.

d_call	v_call	j_call	cdr3_aa
TRBD2	TRBV14	TRBJ2-7	ASSQGGLARNEQY
NA	TRBV5-4	TRBJ2-1	ASSNPPLDNEQF
NA	TRBV27	TRBJ2-4	ATQTGPPNIQY
NA	TRBV20-1	TRBJ2-1	SASPGEGQF
TRBD1	TRBV29-1	TRBJ1-1	SGHRRGLDTEAF
TRBD1	TRBV7-9	TRBJ1-5	ASSSGTATLSNQPQH
NA	TRBV30	TRBJ1-2	AWSVVEGRGYGYT
NA	TRBV7-9	TRBJ2-3	ASSLARGDTQY
NA	TRBV7-9	TRBJ1-5	ASSLGTDQPQH
NA	TRBV27	TRBJ1-2	ASSLRQGPRGYT
NA	TRBV5-1	TRBJ2-5	ASSPDRTETQY
NA	TRBV9	TRBJ1-5	ASSVDQGNSNQPQH
NA	TRBV13	TRBJ2-7	ASSIQSYEQY
TRBD1	TRBV30	TRBJ1-1	AWKAGTGNTEAF
NA	TRBV18	TRBJ2-3	ASSPPSGVTDTQY
NA	TRBV30	TRBJ2-1	AWSRISRAYNEQF
NA	TRBV30	TRBJ1-2	AWREWGRGHYGYT
NA	TRBV19	TRBJ2-2	ASSVDYSNTGELF
TRBD2	TRBV7-9	TRBJ2-1	ASRGSGSSYNEQF
NA	TRBV25-1	TRBJ2-7	ASSEGGASSYEQY
NA	TRBV15	TRBJ2-5	ATSRDYGSETQY
NA	TRBV28	TRBJ2-7	ASSPPMLHTEQY
NA	TRBV7-2	TRBJ1-2	ASSRTPGDYGYT
TRBD1	TRBV5-1	TRBJ2-7	ASRTDRGNEQY
TRBD1	TRBV28	TRBJ1-1	ASSFGDRGRANTEAF
NA	TRBV28	TRBJ2-7	ASTLDTTFSYEQY
NA	TRBV30	TRBJ2-3	AWEPPPTDTQY
TRBD1	TRBV18	TRBJ1-4	ASSPGTVNEKLF
TRBD1	TRBV30	TRBJ2-6	AWTSDRAGANVLT
NA	TRBV7-2	TRBJ2-2	ASSPMRSTGELF
NA	TRBV27	TRBJ2-7	ASSLLVGASYEQY
NA	TRBV30	TRBJ1-1	AWKQGIGTDEAF
NA	TRBV18	TRBJ2-1	ASSPIPVTYNEQF
NA	TRBV28	TRBJ2-2	ASTRRTGELF
NA	TRBV7-2	TRBJ1-1	ASSFGWNTEAF
NA	TRBV20-1	TRBJ2-1	SARLYNEQF
TRBD2	TRBV29-1	TRBJ2-7	SVAASGSYEQY
NA	TRBV18	TRBJ2-5	ASSPEGPRPETQY
NA	TRBV29-1	TRBJ2-7	SVGLDWSSYEQY
TRBD2	TRBV30	TRBJ2-6	AWRILAGVAGANVLT
NA	TRBV7-2	TRBJ2-3	ASSSSTDTQY
TRBD1	TRBV7-2	TRBJ1-1	ASSFRGPGEAF
NA	TRBV29-1	TRBJ1-4	SVEAGEGNEKLF
TRBD2	TRBV7-2	TRBJ2-7	ASSLGLAGGSSYEQY
TRBD1	TRBV30	TRBJ1-2	AWSLQGAANYGYT
NA	TRBV5-1	TRBJ2-1	ASSTSSDEQF